This TCR beta chain was found in a study of blood T cell repertoires in COVID-19 (dated by TCRdb to the early 2020s). For the study in its entirety: The collaborator samples originated in the United States, Italy and Spain and spanned the acute and convalescent phases of COVID-19. Where available, HLA class I and class II types were obtained from metadata supplied by the sample provider rather than from assay-based typing. A freely available public database, intended as a resource for researchers studying the immune response to SARS-CoV-2, is where the repertoires were released. The dataset comprised deeply sampled blood TCRbeta repertoires from subjects exposed to, actively infected with, or recovered from COVID-19. Nearly every sample came with metadata listing a de-identified subject ID, COVID-19 status, age in years and sex. The material from the prospective study consisted of cDNA or gDNA derived from T cells, B-cell-depleted T cells, or PBMCs. The samples were drawn from the first 160 participants of the ongoing ImmuneRACE study and from some 1,300 subjects provided by 6 global collaborators. The paper as a whole reports these results and caveats: The quantity of clinical and demographic metadata differed by source and by participant and was supplied without curation.

Remarks on this clone: This clone's antigen is unknown. Base qualities are missing; no much larger clone stands one base away.

At one collaborating source in Seattle, patients were enrolled during active infection and were followed longitudinally through the course of disease. Collaborating institutions collected whole blood in K2EDTA tubes following their own protocols. For TCRbeta analysis, collaborator samples were shipped as frozen whole blood, as isolated PBMCs, or as DNA extracted from either sample type. V and J lose 6 bases and 0 bases, and a span of 12 bases separates them. Sequences SEHNR (CDR1) and FQNEAQ (CDR2) are obtained from the germline V gene (reference sequence). There are 14 amino acids in the CDR3, from cysteine to phenylalanine inclusive. Just CDR3 DNA is preserved here, 42 bases in frame from base 1. TCRbeta CDR3 regions were amplified from genomic DNA by means of the immunoSEQ Assay, a bias-controlled multiplex PCR. The study's processing was this. Within the assay, amplification of reference gene primers was used to estimate how many nucleated cells each sample contained. Sequence reads were collapsed and filtered to measure the absolute abundance of every unique TCRbeta CDR3 rearrangement. For each sample, productive Simpson clonality was calculated as the square root of Simpson's diversity index across productive rearrangements. TCRdb's version of the immuneACCESS table is confined to in-frame rearrangements and falls short of the full clone set. An unresolved V gene accounts for under half of the shortfall where checked; the remainder is of unknown origin. That table supplies the V and J calls and clone size; D and trimming were determined from the DNA. A total of tens of thousands of clones appear in this sample, roughly nine tenths of them only once. The ten largest clones add up to about 18% of the sample.

In this chain, TRBV7-9 is recombined with TRBJ2-7; no D gene can be assigned with confidence. The sequence derives from a woman in her sixties or seventies with COVID-19, enrolled during active disease. What was sequenced was peripheral blood. In nucleotide form, the sequence is TGTGCCAGCAGTAAAAGGCAGGTCTCCTACGAGCAGTACTTC. This is translated as CASSKRQVSYEQYF.